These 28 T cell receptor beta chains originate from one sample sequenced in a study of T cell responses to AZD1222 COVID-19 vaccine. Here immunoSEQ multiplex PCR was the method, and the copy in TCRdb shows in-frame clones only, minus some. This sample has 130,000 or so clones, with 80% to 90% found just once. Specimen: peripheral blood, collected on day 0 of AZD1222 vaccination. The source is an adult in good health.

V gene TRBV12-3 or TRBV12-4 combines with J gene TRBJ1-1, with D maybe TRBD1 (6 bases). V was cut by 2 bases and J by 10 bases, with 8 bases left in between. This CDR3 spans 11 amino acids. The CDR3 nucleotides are TGTGCCAGCAGTTTAAAGGGGGTAGCTTTCTTT. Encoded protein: CASSLKGVAFF.

The CDR3, as DNA: TGTGCCAGCAGTCCGCGATACACAGATACGCAGTATTTT. Translation: CASSPRYTDTQYF. The V call is TRBV2, the J call TRBJ2-3; D is undetermined. CDR1 and CDR2 from the germline V gene are SNHLY and FYNNEI. V was pared by 5 bases and J by 2 bases, with 8 bases between. This CDR3 comprises 13 residues.

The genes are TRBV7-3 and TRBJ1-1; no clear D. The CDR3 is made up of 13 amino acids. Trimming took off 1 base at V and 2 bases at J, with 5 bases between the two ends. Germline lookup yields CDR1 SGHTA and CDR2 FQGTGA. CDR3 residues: CASSLRANTEAFF. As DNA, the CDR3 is TGTGCCAGCAGCTTAAGGGCTAACACTGAAGCTTTCTTT.

CDR3 region: CASTGATGELFF. The CDR3 DNA reads as TGTGCCAGCACAGGGGCCACCGGGGAGCTGTTTTTT. This chain links TRBV11-2 with TRBJ2-2; the D gene is possibly TRBD1 (6 bases). V was pared by 7 bases and J by 4 bases, with 7 bases between. CDR1 is SGHAT, CDR2 FQNNGV, per germline. The CDR3 sequence is 12 residues long.

The CDR3 is CASGLGNYGYTF. DNA of the CDR3: TGTGCTAGTGGTTTGGGGAACTATGGCTACACCTTC. This chain links TRBV12-5 with TRBJ1-2; no definite D call. The CDR3 loop spans 12 amino acids. V lost 1 base to trimming and J lost 2 bases, with 2 bases between them. Germline assignment: CDR1 LGHNT and CDR2 FRNRAP.

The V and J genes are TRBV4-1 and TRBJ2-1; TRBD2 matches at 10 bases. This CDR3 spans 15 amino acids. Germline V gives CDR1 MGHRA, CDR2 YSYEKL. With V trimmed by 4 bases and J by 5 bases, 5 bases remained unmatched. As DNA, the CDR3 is TGCGCCAGCAGCCCGGGACTAGCGAAACACAATGAGCAGTTCTTC. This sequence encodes CASSPGLAKHNEQFF.

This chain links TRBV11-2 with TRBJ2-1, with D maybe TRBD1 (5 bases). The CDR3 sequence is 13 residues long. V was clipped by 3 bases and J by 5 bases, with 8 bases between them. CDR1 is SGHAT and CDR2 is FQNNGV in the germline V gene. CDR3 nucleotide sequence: TGTGCCAGCAGCTTGGACAAACACAATGAGCAGTTCTTC. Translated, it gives CASSLDKHNEQFF.

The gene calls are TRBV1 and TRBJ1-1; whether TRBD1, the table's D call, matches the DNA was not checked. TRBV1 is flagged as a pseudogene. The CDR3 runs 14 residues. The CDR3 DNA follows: TGCACCAGCAGCCGCGGACAGTGGAACACTGAAGCTTTCTTT. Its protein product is CTSSRGQWNTEAFF.

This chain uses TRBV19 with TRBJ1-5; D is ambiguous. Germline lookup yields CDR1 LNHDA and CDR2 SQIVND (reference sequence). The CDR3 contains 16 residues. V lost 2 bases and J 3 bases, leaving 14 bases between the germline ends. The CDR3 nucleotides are TGTGCCAGTAGTATAATGGTCGGGCAGTACAATCAGCCCCAGCATTTT. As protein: CASSIMVGQYNQPQHF.

The CDR3 coding sequence is TGTGCCAGCAGCTTGGCCGGGACTAGGGATGAGCAGTTCTTC. Translated, it gives CASSLAGTRDEQFF. The chain is built from TRBV5-5 and TRBJ2-1, with TRBD2 identical over 8 bases. The germline gives CDR1 SGHKS, CDR2 YYEKEE (reference sequence). V lost 0 bases to trimming and J lost 8 bases; unmatched junction nucleotides: 4. The length of the CDR3 is 14 residues.

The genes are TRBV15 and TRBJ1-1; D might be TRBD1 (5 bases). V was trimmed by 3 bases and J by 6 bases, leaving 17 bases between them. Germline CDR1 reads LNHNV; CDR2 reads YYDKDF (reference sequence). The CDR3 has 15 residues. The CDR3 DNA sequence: TGTGCCACCAGCAGGGGGGTCACTAGTGGCGCTGAAGCTTTCTTT. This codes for CATSRGVTSGAEAFF.

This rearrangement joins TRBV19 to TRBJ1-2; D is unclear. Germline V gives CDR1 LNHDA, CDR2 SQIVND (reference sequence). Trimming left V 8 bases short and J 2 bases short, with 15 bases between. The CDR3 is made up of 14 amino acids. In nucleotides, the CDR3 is TGTGCCAGTCGCGACAAAAGCGTCAACTATGGCTACACCTTC. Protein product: CASRDKSVNYGYTF.

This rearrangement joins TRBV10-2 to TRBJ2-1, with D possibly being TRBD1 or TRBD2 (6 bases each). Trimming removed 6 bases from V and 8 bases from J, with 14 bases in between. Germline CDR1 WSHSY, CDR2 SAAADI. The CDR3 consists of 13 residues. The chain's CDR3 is CASRPRGPYEQFF. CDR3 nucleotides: TGCGCCAGCAGGCCTCGGGGGCCCTATGAGCAGTTCTTC.

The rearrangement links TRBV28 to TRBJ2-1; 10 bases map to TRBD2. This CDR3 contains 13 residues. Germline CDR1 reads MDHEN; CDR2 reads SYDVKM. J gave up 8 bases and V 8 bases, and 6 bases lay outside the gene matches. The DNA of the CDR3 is TGTGCCAGCGGAGCGGGGGGGCAGGATGAGCAGTTCTTC. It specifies CASGAGGQDEQFF.

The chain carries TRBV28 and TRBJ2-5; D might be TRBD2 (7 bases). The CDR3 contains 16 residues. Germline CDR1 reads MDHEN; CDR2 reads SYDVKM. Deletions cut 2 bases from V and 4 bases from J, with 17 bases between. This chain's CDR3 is CASSLGGAGEAETQYF. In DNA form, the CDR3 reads TGTGCCAGCAGTTTAGGGGGGGCCGGAGAGGCAGAGACCCAGTACTTC.

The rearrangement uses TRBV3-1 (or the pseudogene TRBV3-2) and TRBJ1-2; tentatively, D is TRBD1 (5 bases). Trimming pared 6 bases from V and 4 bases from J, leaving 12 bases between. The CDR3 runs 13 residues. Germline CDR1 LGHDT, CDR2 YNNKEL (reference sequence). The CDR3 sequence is CASSPTGPYGYTF. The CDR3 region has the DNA TGTGCCAGCAGTCCCACAGGCCCCTATGGCTACACCTTC.

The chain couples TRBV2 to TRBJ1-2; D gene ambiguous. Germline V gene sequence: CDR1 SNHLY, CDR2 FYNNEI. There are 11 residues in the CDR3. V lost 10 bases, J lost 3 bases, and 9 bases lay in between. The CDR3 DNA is TGTGCCACCGTGAGAGACTATGGCTACACCTTC. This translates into CATVRDYGYTF.

CDR3 nucleotide sequence: TGTGCCAGCAGTCGGGACCTTCTGGGGGAGCTGTTTTTT. It codes for CASSRDLLGELFF. The J gene is TRBJ2-2, the V gene TRBV6-2 or TRBV6-3, with D perhaps being TRBD1 or TRBD2 (5 bases each). Germline loops: CDR1 MNHEY, CDR2 SVGEGT. CDR3 length: 13 residues. V gave up 5 bases and J gave up 8 bases, with 12 bases separating them.

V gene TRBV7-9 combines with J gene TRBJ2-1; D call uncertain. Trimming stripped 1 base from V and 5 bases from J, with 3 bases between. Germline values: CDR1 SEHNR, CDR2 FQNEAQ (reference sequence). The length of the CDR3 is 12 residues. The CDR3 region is CASSLEDNEQFF. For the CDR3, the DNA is TGTGCCAGCAGCTTAGAGGACAATGAGCAGTTCTTC. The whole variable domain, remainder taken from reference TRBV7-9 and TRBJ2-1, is DTGVSQNPRHKITKRGQNVTFRCDPISEHNRLYWYRQTLGQGPEFLTYFQNEAQLEKSRLLSDRFSAERPKGSFSTLEIQRTEQGDSAMYLCASSLEDNEQFFGPGTRLTVL.

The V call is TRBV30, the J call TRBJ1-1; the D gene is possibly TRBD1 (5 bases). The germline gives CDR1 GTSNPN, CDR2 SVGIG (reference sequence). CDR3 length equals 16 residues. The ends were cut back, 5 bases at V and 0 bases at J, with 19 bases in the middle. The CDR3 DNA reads TGTGCCTGGTCACCGGGGCCTAAAGAGATGAACACTGAAGCTTTCTTT. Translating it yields CAWSPGPKEMNTEAFF.

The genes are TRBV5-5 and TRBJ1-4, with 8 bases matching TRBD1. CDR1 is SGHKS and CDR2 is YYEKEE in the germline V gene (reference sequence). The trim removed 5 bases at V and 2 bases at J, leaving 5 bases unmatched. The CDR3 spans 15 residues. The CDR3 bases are TGTGCCAGCAGAGAACAGGGGGGGACTAATGAAAAACTGTTTTTT. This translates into CASREQGGTNEKLFF.

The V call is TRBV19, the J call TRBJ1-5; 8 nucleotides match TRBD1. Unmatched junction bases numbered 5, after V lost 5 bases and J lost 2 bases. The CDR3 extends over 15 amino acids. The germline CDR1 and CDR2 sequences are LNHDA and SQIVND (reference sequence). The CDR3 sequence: CASSADRAGNQPQHF. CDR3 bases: TGTGCCAGTAGTGCGGACAGGGCGGGCAATCAGCCCCAGCATTTT. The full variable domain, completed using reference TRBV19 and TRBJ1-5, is DGGITQSPKYLFRKEGQNVTLSCEQNLNHDAMYWYRQDPGQGLRLIYYSQIVNDFQKGDIAEGYSVSREKKESFPLTVTSAQKNPTAFYLCASSADRAGNQPQHFGDGTRLSIL.

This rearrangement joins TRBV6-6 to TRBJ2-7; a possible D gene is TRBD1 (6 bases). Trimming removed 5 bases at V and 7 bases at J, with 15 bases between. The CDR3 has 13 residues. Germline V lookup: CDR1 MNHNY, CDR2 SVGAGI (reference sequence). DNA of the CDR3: TGTGCCAGCAGTACGGGACAATCTGGGGAGCAGTACTTC. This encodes CASSTGQSGEQYF.

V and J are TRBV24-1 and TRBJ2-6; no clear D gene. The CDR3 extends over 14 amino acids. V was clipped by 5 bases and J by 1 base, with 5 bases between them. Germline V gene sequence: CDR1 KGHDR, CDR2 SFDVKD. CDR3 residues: CATSGGSGANVLTF. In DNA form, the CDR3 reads TGTGCCACCAGTGGAGGTTCTGGGGCCAACGTCCTGACTTTC.

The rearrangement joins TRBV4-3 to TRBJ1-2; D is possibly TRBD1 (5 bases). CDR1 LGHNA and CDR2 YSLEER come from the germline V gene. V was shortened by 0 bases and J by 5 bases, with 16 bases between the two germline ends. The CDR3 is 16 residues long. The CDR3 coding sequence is TGCGCCAGCAGCCAAGAACCACAGGCCCACATTTATGGCTACACCTTC. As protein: CASSQEPQAHIYGYTF.

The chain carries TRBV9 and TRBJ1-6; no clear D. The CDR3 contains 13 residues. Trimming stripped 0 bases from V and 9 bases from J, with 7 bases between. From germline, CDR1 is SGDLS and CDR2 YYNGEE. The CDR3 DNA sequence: TGTGCCAGCAGCGTAGCGGGTGTTTCACCCCTCCACTTT. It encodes CASSVAGVSPLHF. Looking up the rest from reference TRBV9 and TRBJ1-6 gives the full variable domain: DSGVTQTPKHLITATGQRVTLRCSPRSGDLSVYWYQQSLDQGLQFLIQYYNGEERAKGNILERFSAQQFPDLHSELNLSSLELGDSALYFCASSVAGVSPLHFGNGTRLTVT.

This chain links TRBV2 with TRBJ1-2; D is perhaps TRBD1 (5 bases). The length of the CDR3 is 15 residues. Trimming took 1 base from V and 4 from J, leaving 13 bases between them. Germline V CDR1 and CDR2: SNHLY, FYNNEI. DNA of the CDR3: TGTGCCAGCAGTGAAGAGGGCGGGACGGTCTATGGCTACACCTTC. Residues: CASSEEGGTVYGYTF.

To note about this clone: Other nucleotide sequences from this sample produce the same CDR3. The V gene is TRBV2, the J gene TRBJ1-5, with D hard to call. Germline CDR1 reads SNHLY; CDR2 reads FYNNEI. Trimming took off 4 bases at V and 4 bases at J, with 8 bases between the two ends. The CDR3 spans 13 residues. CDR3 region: CASSGPSNQPQHF. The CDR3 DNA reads TGTGCCAGCAGTGGACCGTCAAATCAGCCCCAGCATTTT.